Listed below are T cell receptor beta chains from one sample, sequenced in a study of blood T cell repertoires in COVID-19. Using immunoSEQ multiplex PCR, the repertoire was profiled, and TCRdb retains in-frame clones only, with some absent. Here the sample spans some 250,000 clones, about 80% being singletons. The sample taken for sequencing was peripheral blood. Every receptor here comes from a woman aged 80 or older with acute or convalescent COVID-19. The CDR3 runs from the conserved cysteine through the conserved F or W. The order of the fields is J gene, D gene, clone size, V gene, CDR3 DNA, CDR3 protein. The D gene is left open where the match is weak. Clone size, where shown, is once, few, many, or a class for clones that have expanded.

j_gene: TRBJ2-1
d_gene: .
abundance: few
v_gene: TRBV24-1
CDR3nt: TGTGCCACCAGTGATGGGTCAGAGGCCAATGAGCAGTTCTTC
CDR3aa: CATSDGSEANEQFF

j_gene: TRBJ2-6
d_gene: .
abundance: .
v_gene: TRBV7-9
CDR3nt: TGTGCCAGCACCGACAGCTCTGGGGCCAACGTCCTGACTTTC
CDR3aa: CASTDSSGANVLTF

j_gene: TRBJ2-5
d_gene: .
abundance: .
v_gene: TRBV6-6
CDR3nt: TGTGCCAGCAGTTTGGGACCCGGGAGAGAGACCCAGTACTTC
CDR3aa: CASSLGPGRETQYF

j_gene: TRBJ2-7
d_gene: TRBD1
abundance: .
v_gene: TRBV6-5
CDR3nt: TGTGCCAGCATCTTCGGACAGGGCAGCGAGCAGTACTTC
CDR3aa: CASIFGQGSEQYF

j_gene: TRBJ1-5
d_gene: .
abundance: .
v_gene: TRBV19
CDR3nt: TGTGCCAGTAGTATGGGCCCGCTGCGGCCCCAGCATTTT
CDR3aa: CASSMGPLRPQHF

j_gene: TRBJ2-2
d_gene: .
abundance: few
v_gene: TRBV5-1
CDR3nt: TGCGCCAGCAATTTAGGGGCGGGATTTAACACCGGGGAGCTGTTTTTT
CDR3aa: CASNLGAGFNTGELFF

j_gene: TRBJ2-1
d_gene: TRBD2
abundance: .
v_gene: TRBV6-5
CDR3nt: TGTGCCAGCAAAGAACTAGCGGGAGGGCGTGGTGAGCAGTTCTTC
CDR3aa: CASKELAGGRGEQFF

j_gene: TRBJ2-7
d_gene: TRBD1
abundance: once
v_gene: TRBV5-5
CDR3nt: TGTGCCAGCAGCCACTCCCCACAGGGGTCCTACGAGCAGTACTTC
CDR3aa: CASSHSPQGSYEQYF

j_gene: TRBJ2-3
d_gene: TRBD2
abundance: .
v_gene: TRBV6-5
CDR3nt: TGTGCCAGCAGTACTAGCGGGGGAAGGGTTACGCAGTATTTT
CDR3aa: CASSTSGGRVTQYF

j_gene: TRBJ2-7
d_gene: TRBD2
abundance: .
v_gene: TRBV6-5
CDR3nt: TGTGCCAGCAGCCAACTAGCGGGAGGGGGCTACGAGCAGTACTTC
CDR3aa: CASSQLAGGGYEQYF

j_gene: TRBJ2-4
d_gene: TRBD2
abundance: .
v_gene: TRBV3-1/TRBV3-2
CDR3nt: TGTGCCAGCAGCCAAGATATGCCGGGACTAGCCTTAGCCAAAAACATTCAGTACTTC
CDR3aa: CASSQDMPGLALAKNIQYF

j_gene: TRBJ1-5
d_gene: .
abundance: once
v_gene: TRBV20-1
CDR3nt: TGCAGTGCTATTGACGTTTATAGCAATCAGCCCCAGCATTTT
CDR3aa: CSAIDVYSNQPQHF

j_gene: TRBJ2-1
d_gene: .
abundance: .
v_gene: TRBV6-5
CDR3nt: TGTGCCAGCGGGGAGTACAATGAGCAGTTCTTC
CDR3aa: CASGEYNEQFF

j_gene: TRBJ1-5
d_gene: TRBD1
abundance: few
v_gene: TRBV29-1
CDR3nt: TGCAGCGTTGAAGTGGGTGGGACAGGGGATCAGCCCCAGCATTTT
CDR3aa: CSVEVGGTGDQPQHF

j_gene: TRBJ2-1
d_gene: TRBD2
abundance: .
v_gene: TRBV5-1
CDR3nt: TGCGCCAGCACGCCGGGACTAGCGGGATTGAATGAGCAGTTCTTC
CDR3aa: CASTPGLAGLNEQFF

j_gene: TRBJ2-7
d_gene: TRBD2
abundance: many
v_gene: TRBV6-5
CDR3nt: TGTGCCAGCAGGAGCGGGAGAACGTCCTACGAGCAGTACTTC
CDR3aa: CASRSGRTSYEQYF

j_gene: TRBJ2-3
d_gene: TRBD1
abundance: .
v_gene: TRBV9
CDR3nt: TGTGCCAGCAGCAACCGACAGGGGGCAAAAGATACGCAGTATTTT
CDR3aa: CASSNRQGAKDTQYF

j_gene: TRBJ1-4
d_gene: TRBD1
abundance: .
v_gene: TRBV30
CDR3nt: TGTGCCGGGACAGGGGGGCGTGCTAATGAAAAACTGTTTTTT
CDR3aa: CAGTGGRANEKLFF

j_gene: TRBJ1-2
d_gene: TRBD1
abundance: .
v_gene: TRBV15
CDR3nt: TGTGCCACCAGCAGGAAGTTAACCGGGACAGGGGGTACCTATGGCTACACCTTC
CDR3aa: CATSRKLTGTGGTYGYTF

j_gene: TRBJ2-1
d_gene: TRBD2
abundance: .
v_gene: TRBV4-2
CDR3nt: TGTGCCAGCAGCCAAGCCCTTGGCGGGGAGGGCCAATTCTTC
CDR3aa: CASSQALGGEGQFF

j_gene: TRBJ2-5
d_gene: TRBD2
abundance: .
v_gene: TRBV5-1
CDR3nt: TGCGCCAGCAGCCCGGGGACTAGCGGGTTGGGGCGAGAGACCCAGTACTTC
CDR3aa: CASSPGTSGLGRETQYF

j_gene: TRBJ2-1
d_gene: TRBD2
abundance: once
v_gene: TRBV7-9
CDR3nt: TGTGTCAGCGGGACTAGTAGTGGCAATGAGCAGTTCTTC
CDR3aa: CVSGTSSGNEQFF

j_gene: TRBJ1-2
d_gene: .
abundance: many
v_gene: TRBV7-2
CDR3nt: TGTGCCAGCAGCTTAGGACAGGACAACTATGGCTACACCTTC
CDR3aa: CASSLGQDNYGYTF

j_gene: TRBJ2-7
d_gene: .
abundance: .
v_gene: TRBV27
CDR3nt: TGTGCCAGCAGTTCACGGGACACAGTAAATCGGGTAAACTCCTACGAGCAGTACTTC
CDR3aa: CASSSRDTVNRVNSYEQYF

j_gene: TRBJ1-1
d_gene: TRBD1
abundance: once
v_gene: TRBV10-3
CDR3nt: TGTGCCATCAGTGATTGGCAGGGGGACACTGAAGCTTTCTTT
CDR3aa: CAISDWQGDTEAFF

j_gene: TRBJ1-3
d_gene: TRBD1
abundance: few
v_gene: TRBV10-1
CDR3nt: TGCGCCAGCAGTCAGTCCCTGGGACAGGGAAGAAACACCATATATTTT
CDR3aa: CASSQSLGQGRNTIYF

j_gene: TRBJ2-1
d_gene: TRBD1
abundance: .
v_gene: TRBV6-6
CDR3nt: TGTGCCAGCAGAGGGACAGGGAACAATGAGCAGTTCTTC
CDR3aa: CASRGTGNNEQFF

j_gene: TRBJ2-1
d_gene: TRBD2
abundance: .
v_gene: TRBV7-9
CDR3nt: TGTGCCAGCAGCTTAAGGGCTAGCGGGAGAAACAATGAGCAGTTCTTC
CDR3aa: CASSLRASGRNNEQFF

j_gene: TRBJ2-2
d_gene: TRBD1
abundance: .
v_gene: TRBV25-1
CDR3nt: TGTGCCAGCAAGGGACAGGGTTGGCTCACCGGGGAGCTGTTTTTT
CDR3aa: CASKGQGWLTGELFF

j_gene: TRBJ2-2
d_gene: .
abundance: .
v_gene: TRBV29-1
CDR3nt: TGCAGCGTTGCTTTAGGGGGAGGGTTCTACACCGGGGAGCTGTTTTTT
CDR3aa: CSVALGGGFYTGELFF

j_gene: TRBJ1-1
d_gene: TRBD1
abundance: .
v_gene: TRBV6-5
CDR3nt: TGTGCCAGCAGACGACCGGGACAGAGACACACTGAAGCTTTCTTT
CDR3aa: CASRRPGQRHTEAFF

j_gene: TRBJ1-2
d_gene: .
abundance: few
v_gene: TRBV2
CDR3nt: TGTGCCAGCAGCCCGAACGGGCTTACGCGGGGCGGCTACACCTTC
CDR3aa: CASSPNGLTRGGYTF

j_gene: TRBJ2-4
d_gene: TRBD1
abundance: .
v_gene: TRBV6-4
CDR3nt: TGTGCCAGCGGGAGACAGGGCGCTGCTTGGTTAGCCAAAAACATTCAGTACTTC
CDR3aa: CASGRQGAAWLAKNIQYF

j_gene: TRBJ1-1
d_gene: .
abundance: .
v_gene: TRBV6-2/TRBV6-3
CDR3nt: TGTGCCAGCAGTTACTCGGCTCAGTACACTGAAGCTTTCTTT
CDR3aa: CASSYSAQYTEAFF

j_gene: TRBJ2-5
d_gene: TRBD2
abundance: .
v_gene: TRBV2
CDR3nt: TGTGCCAGCAGTGGGGGGACTAGCGGGACCCAGTACTTC
CDR3aa: CASSGGTSGTQYF

j_gene: TRBJ1-1
d_gene: TRBD1
abundance: few
v_gene: TRBV6-2/TRBV6-3
CDR3nt: TGTGCCAGCAGTGACCGACAGGGCCCTACTGAAGCTTTCTTT
CDR3aa: CASSDRQGPTEAFF

j_gene: TRBJ1-2
d_gene: .
abundance: .
v_gene: TRBV23-1
CDR3nt: TGCGCCAGCAGTCCCGACAAGAACTATGGCTACACCTTC
CDR3aa: CASSPDKNYGYTF

j_gene: TRBJ1-5
d_gene: .
abundance: .
v_gene: TRBV3-1/TRBV3-2
CDR3nt: TGTGCCAGCAGCCAAGGTTTAGGGGGTACCAATCAGCCCCAGCATTTT
CDR3aa: CASSQGLGGTNQPQHF

j_gene: TRBJ2-7
d_gene: .
abundance: .
v_gene: TRBV11-2
CDR3nt: TGTGCCAGCAGGGGCAGGGACTACGAGCAGTACTTC
CDR3aa: CASRGRDYEQYF

j_gene: TRBJ2-4
d_gene: TRBD2
abundance: .
v_gene: TRBV27
CDR3nt: TGTGCCAGCAGTTCGCTAGCGGGAGTGGCCAAAAACATTCAGTACTTC
CDR3aa: CASSSLAGVAKNIQYF

j_gene: TRBJ2-5
d_gene: .
abundance: once
v_gene: TRBV11-3
CDR3nt: TGTGCCAGCAGTACAGGTTCCCAAGAGACCCAGTACTTC
CDR3aa: CASSTGSQETQYF

j_gene: TRBJ2-7
d_gene: TRBD2
abundance: .
v_gene: TRBV6-5
CDR3nt: TGTGCCAGTACGACTAGCGTGGGAAACGAGCAGTACTTC
CDR3aa: CASTTSVGNEQYF

j_gene: TRBJ1-2
d_gene: .
abundance: many
v_gene: TRBV5-1
CDR3nt: TGCGCCAGCAGCCCGGAGGGCGGGTATGGCTACACCTTC
CDR3aa: CASSPEGGYGYTF

j_gene: TRBJ1-5
d_gene: .
abundance: .
v_gene: TRBV28
CDR3nt: TGTGCCAGCAGTTTGGTCCCACAGGGTCAGCCCCAGCATTTT
CDR3aa: CASSLVPQGQPQHF

j_gene: TRBJ1-1
d_gene: .
abundance: .
v_gene: TRBV30
CDR3nt: TGTGCCTGGAGTGTACTTGGGCAAGGCAACACTGAAGCTTTCTTT
CDR3aa: CAWSVLGQGNTEAFF

j_gene: TRBJ2-2
d_gene: .
abundance: many
v_gene: TRBV25-1
CDR3nt: TGTGCCAGCAGTGATCGGGTCGGGGAGCTGTTTTTT
CDR3aa: CASSDRVGELFF

j_gene: TRBJ2-6
d_gene: .
abundance: .
v_gene: TRBV19
CDR3nt: TGTGCCAGTAGCGATGGGGGGGCCGGGGCCAACGTCCTGACTTTC
CDR3aa: CASSDGGAGANVLTF

j_gene: TRBJ1-6
d_gene: .
abundance: .
v_gene: TRBV7-9
CDR3nt: TGTGCCAGCAGCTCCCAGACAGCACCCAATTCACCCCTCCACTTT
CDR3aa: CASSSQTAPNSPLHF

j_gene: TRBJ1-2
d_gene: TRBD1
abundance: .
v_gene: TRBV6-6
CDR3nt: TGTGCCAGCAGTGCCCCGGGACAGGGCTATGGCTACACCTTC
CDR3aa: CASSAPGQGYGYTF

j_gene: TRBJ2-7
d_gene: TRBD1
abundance: .
v_gene: TRBV11-2
CDR3nt: TGTGCCAGCAGCCCGTACGGGACAGGGGGTCGCGAGCAGTACTTC
CDR3aa: CASSPYGTGGREQYF

j_gene: TRBJ1-3
d_gene: TRBD1
abundance: .
v_gene: TRBV7-2
CDR3nt: TGTGCCAGCAGCTCAGGACAGGGGGCGAGAGGAAACACCATATATTTT
CDR3aa: CASSSGQGARGNTIYF

j_gene: TRBJ1-4
d_gene: .
abundance: .
v_gene: TRBV7-8
CDR3nt: TGTGCCAGCAGCCCTTACACAGGGATCTTGGCAACTAATGAAAAACTGTTTTTT
CDR3aa: CASSPYTGILATNEKLFF

j_gene: TRBJ1-1
d_gene: .
abundance: .
v_gene: TRBV2
CDR3nt: TGTGCCAGCAGATACGATCCGGGGGGGAGCACTGAAGCTTTCTTT
CDR3aa: CASRYDPGGSTEAFF

j_gene: TRBJ1-5
d_gene: TRBD1
abundance: .
v_gene: TRBV7-2
CDR3nt: TGTGCCAGCAGCTCCCAGACAGGGATAAGTAGTCAGCCCCAGCATTTT
CDR3aa: CASSSQTGISSQPQHF

j_gene: TRBJ2-2
d_gene: TRBD2
abundance: .
v_gene: TRBV11-2
CDR3nt: TGTGCCAGCAGCCACTCTAGCGGGAGGGCCACCGGGGAGCTGTTTTTT
CDR3aa: CASSHSSGRATGELFF

j_gene: TRBJ1-2
d_gene: .
abundance: .
v_gene: TRBV20-1
CDR3nt: TGCAGTGCCGTGGGGACTGAGGGCTACACCTTC
CDR3aa: CSAVGTEGYTF

j_gene: TRBJ2-2
d_gene: .
abundance: .
v_gene: TRBV10-3
CDR3nt: TGTGCCATCAAACAAGGGGTTGGCACCGGGGAGCTGTTTTTT
CDR3aa: CAIKQGVGTGELFF

j_gene: TRBJ1-4
d_gene: TRBD1
abundance: .
v_gene: TRBV7-6
CDR3nt: TGTGCCAGCAGCTTAATGCCGGGCACCGGGACAGGGAGTGAAAAACTGTTTTTT
CDR3aa: CASSLMPGTGTGSEKLFF

j_gene: TRBJ1-1
d_gene: TRBD1
abundance: once
v_gene: TRBV12-5
CDR3nt: TGTGCTAGTGCCCCCGGACAGGGGAACACTGAAGCTTTCTTT
CDR3aa: CASAPGQGNTEAFF